Listed below are T cell receptor beta chains from one sample, sequenced in a study of Graves' ophthalmopathy and Graves' hyperthyroidism. A single record per CDR3 protein comes from TCRdb applying MiXCR to the multiplex PCR reads. The table records about 620,000 distinct CDR3 sequences, approximately 21% of them present only once. Sequencing input: peripheral blood. The receptors here all came from a woman aged 18-30 years with stable Graves' hyperthyroidism. Some clones in this sample may be carry-over from other donors' samples. CDR3s include the opening cysteine and the closing phenylalanine or tryptophan.

>TRBV11-2
CASSRRGTSGLAKNIQYF
>TRBV12-3/TRBV12-4
CASSYDREDQPQHF
>TRBV19
CASSISIMNTEAFF
>TRBV6-5
CASSYEGTSGNIQYF
>TRBV20-1
CSARELTEETQYF
>TRBV11-2
CASSLDLGGWGTEAFF
>TRBV2
CASSVIEGARTEAFF
>TRBV6-1
CASSEALQRASYEQYF
>TRBV28
CASSLQGRGGYTF
>TRBV30
CAWSRTTDGGYTF
>TRBV4-1
CASSQAGYGYTF
>TRBV20-1
CSARDQRDRTYEQYF
>TRBV13
CASSLGKGDNQPQHF
>TRBV28
CASRDNGYEQYF
>TRBV13
CASSLVRPWTSGSPSPTYEQYF
>TRBV2
CASTPRTSGGAVGQYF
>TRBV12-3/TRBV12-4
CASRIPGQGNTGELFF
>TRBV12-3/TRBV12-4
CASSSTSGTNTGELFF
>TRBV29-1
CSVLLRREIAKNIQYF
>TRBV6-1
CASSEVGVGQPQHF
>TRBV11-2
CASSRSEGYGYTF
>TRBV7-8
CASSLAPGVGTEAFF
>TRBV4-1
CASSFETGQGMNGYTF
>TRBV11-2
CASRSFRDRAHLAKNIQYF
>TRBV11-1
CASSGETTGGGPMNTEAFF
>TRBV30
CAWSEGGLAGVFSQETQYF
>TRBV11-2
CASTTTGNTVYF
>TRBV30
CAWTQGARKAFF
>TRBV29-1
CSATDTGLGGYTF
>TRBV12-3/TRBV12-4
CASGTGVWNTEAFF
>TRBV5-4
CASSFKWLASTDTQYF
>TRBV11-2
CASSLERVRQGNSPLHF
>TRBV12-3/TRBV12-4
CASSSDPFMGQKLDEQYF
>TRBV30
CAWSQLSVHTGNTIYF
>TRBV6-2/TRBV6-3
CASSYSTSGGSWEQYF
>TRBV5-1
CASSRFQKRDYEQYF
>TRBV28
CASSSHGEEVGLSLHF
>TRBV14
CASSWDRNYYGYTF
>TRBV12-5
CASGYSQRWDTEAFF
>TRBV7-9
CASSSQLNTEAFF
>TRBV5-1
CASSPGWGFYEQYF
>TRBV30
CAWSAGTSGRAGEQYF
>TRBV4-2
CASSQEGSGNTGELFF
>TRBV12-3/TRBV12-4
CASSLRDRVTNYGYTF
>TRBV6-1
CASSERPGGPNTEAFF
>TRBV12-3/TRBV12-4
CASSLFGTGASGNTIYF
>TRBV6-2/TRBV6-3
CASSSLSDQLGDEQYF
>TRBV5-8
CASSLEDTGANVLTF
>TRBV29-1
CSVEDYGTVQETQYF
>TRBV14
CASSQGDGGSSYEQYF
>TRBV5-1
CASSLGGEALGSPLHF
>TRBV9
CASSAGEGLAGANEQFF
>TRBV5-1
CASSLAVARGTDTQYF
>TRBV12-3/TRBV12-4
CASSSRDSSNTEAFF